This T cell receptor beta chain was sequenced for a study of tumor-infiltrating lymphocytes in primary liver carcinoma. CDR1 and CDR2 from the germline V gene are SQVTM and ANQGSEA. This CDR3 has 12 residues. Unsorted whole blood supplied the RNA, and germline DNA was extracted too. For this clonotype: A read error may account for a junction end that differs from germline.

From 400 to 550 ng total RNA, TCR beta cDNA was generated with a primer in the constant region. Nested multiplex PCR, run for three rounds with slightly modified ARM-PCR, yielded TCR beta libraries. The opening two PCR rounds, around 9 cycles each, paired TRBV1-TRBV30 forward primers with a C-beta reverse primer. TCRdb redid the calling of the multiplex PCR reads with MiXCR, one entry per CDR3 protein. The repertoire includes hundreds of thousands of distinct CDR3 sequences, more than 55% of them detected once, and more than 15% sits in the top ten. V gene TRBV29-1 combines with J gene TRBJ2-1; D is undetermined. Input material: peripheral blood. The origin of this receptor is a woman in her 30s with primary liver carcinoma and hepatitis B virus infection. CDR3 DNA: TGTAGCACCCTAAGGGACTACAATGAGCAGTTCTTC. This translates into CSTLRDYNEQFF.